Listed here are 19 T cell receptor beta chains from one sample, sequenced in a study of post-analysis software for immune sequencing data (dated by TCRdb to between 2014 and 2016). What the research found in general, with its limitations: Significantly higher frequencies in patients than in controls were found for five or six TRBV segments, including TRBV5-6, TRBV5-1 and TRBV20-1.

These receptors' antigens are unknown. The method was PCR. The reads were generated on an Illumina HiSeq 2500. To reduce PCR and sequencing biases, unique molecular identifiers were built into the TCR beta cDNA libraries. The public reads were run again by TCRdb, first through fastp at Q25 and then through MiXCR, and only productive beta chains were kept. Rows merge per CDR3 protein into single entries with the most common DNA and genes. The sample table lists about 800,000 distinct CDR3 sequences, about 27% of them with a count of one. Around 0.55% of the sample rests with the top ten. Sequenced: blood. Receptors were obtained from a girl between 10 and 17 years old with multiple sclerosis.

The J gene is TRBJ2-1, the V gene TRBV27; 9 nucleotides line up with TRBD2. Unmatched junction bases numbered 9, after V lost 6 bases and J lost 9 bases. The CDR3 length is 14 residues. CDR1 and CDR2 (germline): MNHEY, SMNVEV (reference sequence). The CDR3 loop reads CASRPLAGIGEQFF. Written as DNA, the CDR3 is TGTGCCAGCAGACCACTAGCGGGTATAGGTGAGCAGTTCTTC.

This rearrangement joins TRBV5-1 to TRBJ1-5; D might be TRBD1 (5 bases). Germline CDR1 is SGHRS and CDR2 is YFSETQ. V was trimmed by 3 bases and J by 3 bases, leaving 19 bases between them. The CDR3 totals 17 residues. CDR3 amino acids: CASSSGGDHLNNQPQHF. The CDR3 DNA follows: TGCGCCAGCAGCTCGGGGGGGGACCATCTAAACAATCAGCCCCAGCATTTT.

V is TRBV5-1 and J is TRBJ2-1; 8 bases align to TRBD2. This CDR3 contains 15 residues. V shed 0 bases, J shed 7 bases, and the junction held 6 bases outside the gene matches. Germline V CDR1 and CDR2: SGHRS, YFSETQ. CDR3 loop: CASSLDQRELNEQFF. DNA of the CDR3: TGCGCCAGCAGCTTGGACCAGCGGGAGTTGAATGAGCAGTTCTTC.

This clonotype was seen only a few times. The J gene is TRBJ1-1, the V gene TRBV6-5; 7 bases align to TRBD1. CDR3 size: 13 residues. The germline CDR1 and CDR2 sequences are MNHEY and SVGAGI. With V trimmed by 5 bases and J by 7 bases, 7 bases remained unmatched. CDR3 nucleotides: TGTGCCAGCAGTCGGGACAGTCTAATTGAAGCTTTCTTT. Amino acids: CASSRDSLIEAFF.

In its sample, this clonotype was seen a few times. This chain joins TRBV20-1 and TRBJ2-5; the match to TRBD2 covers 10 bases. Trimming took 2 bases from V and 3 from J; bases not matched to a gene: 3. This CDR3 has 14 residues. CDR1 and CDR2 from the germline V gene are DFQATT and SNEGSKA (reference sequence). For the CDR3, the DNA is TGCAGTGCTAGACTAGCGGGAGTCAAAGAGACCCAGTACTTC. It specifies CSARLAGVKETQYF.

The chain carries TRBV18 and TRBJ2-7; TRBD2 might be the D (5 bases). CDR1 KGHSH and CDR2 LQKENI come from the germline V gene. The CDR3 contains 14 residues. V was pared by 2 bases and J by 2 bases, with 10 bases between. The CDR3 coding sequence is TGTGCCAGCTCACCAGAAGTCGGGGCCTACGAGCAGTACTTC. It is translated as CASSPEVGAYEQYF.

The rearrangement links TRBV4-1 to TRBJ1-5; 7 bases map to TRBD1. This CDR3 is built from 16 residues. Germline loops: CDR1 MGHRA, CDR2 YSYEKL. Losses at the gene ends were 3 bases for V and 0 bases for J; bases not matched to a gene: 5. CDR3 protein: CASSHSDRASNQPQHF. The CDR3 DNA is TGCGCCAGCAGCCATTCCGACAGGGCTAGCAATCAGCCCCAGCATTTT.

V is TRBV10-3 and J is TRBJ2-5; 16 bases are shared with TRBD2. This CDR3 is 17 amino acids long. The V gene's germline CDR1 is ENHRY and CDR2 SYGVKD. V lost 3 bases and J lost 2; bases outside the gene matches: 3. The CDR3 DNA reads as TGTGCCATCAGTGACGGGACTAGCGGGGGGGATCAAGAGACCCAGTACTTC. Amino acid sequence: CAISDGTSGGDQETQYF.

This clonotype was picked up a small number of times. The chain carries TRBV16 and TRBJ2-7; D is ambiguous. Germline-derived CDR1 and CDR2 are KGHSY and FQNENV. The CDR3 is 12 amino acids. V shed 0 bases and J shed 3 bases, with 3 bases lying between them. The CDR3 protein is CASSQSGYEQYF. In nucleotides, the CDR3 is TGTGCCAGCAGCCAATCGGGCTACGAGCAGTACTTC.

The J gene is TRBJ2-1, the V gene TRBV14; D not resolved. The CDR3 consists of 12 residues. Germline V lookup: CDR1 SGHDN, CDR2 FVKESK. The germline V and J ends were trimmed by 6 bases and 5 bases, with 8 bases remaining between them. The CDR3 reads CASRNSDNEQFF. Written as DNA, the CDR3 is TGTGCCAGCAGGAACAGTGACAATGAGCAGTTCTTC.

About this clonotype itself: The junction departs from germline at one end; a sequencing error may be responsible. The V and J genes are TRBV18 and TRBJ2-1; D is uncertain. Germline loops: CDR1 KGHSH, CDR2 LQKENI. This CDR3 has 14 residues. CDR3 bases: TGTGCCAGCTCACCACCACCAGCTTACACTGAGCAGTTCTTC. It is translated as CASSPPPAYTEQFF.

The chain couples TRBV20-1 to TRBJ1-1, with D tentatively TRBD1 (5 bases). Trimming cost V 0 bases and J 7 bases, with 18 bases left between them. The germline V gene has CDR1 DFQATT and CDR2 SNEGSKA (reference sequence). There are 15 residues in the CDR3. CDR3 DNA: TGCAGTGCTAGAGATCGGGTCGGGGCACACAGTGAAGCTTTCTTT. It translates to CSARDRVGAHSEAFF.

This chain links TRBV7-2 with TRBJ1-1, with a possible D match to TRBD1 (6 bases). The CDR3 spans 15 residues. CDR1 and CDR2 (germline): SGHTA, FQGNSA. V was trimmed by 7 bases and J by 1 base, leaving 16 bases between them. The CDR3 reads CASNPPGQRNTEAFF. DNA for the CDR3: TGTGCCAGCAACCCCCCTGGACAGCGGAACACTGAAGCTTTCTTT.

The CDR3 nucleotides are TGTGCCAGCAGTTTACTGGGACAGGGATATAACGAGCAGTACTTC. It codes for CASSLLGQGYNEQYF. This rearrangement joins TRBV28 to TRBJ2-7; 9 positions agree with TRBD1. Germline CDR1 MDHEN, CDR2 SYDVKM. The V segment lost 2 bases and the J segment 5 bases; nucleotides outside the gene matches: 7. This CDR3 is built from 15 residues.

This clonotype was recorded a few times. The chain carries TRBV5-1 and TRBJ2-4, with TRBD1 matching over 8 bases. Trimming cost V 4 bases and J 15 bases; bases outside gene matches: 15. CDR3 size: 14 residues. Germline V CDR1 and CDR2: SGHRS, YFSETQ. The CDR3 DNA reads TGCGCCAGCAGCCTTGACAGGGGCCCCTCGGTTTCGTACTTC. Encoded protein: CASSLDRGPSVSYF.

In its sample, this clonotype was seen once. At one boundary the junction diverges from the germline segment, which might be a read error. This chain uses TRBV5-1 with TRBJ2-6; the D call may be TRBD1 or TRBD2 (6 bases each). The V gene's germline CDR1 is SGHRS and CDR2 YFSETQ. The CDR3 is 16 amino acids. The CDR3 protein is CASSLLGGSGVNVLTF. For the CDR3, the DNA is TGCGCCAGCAGCCTACTAGGGGGGTCCGGGGTCAACGTCCTGACTTTC. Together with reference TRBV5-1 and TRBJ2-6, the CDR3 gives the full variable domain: KAGVTQTPRYLIKTRGQQVTLSCSPISGHRSVSWYQQTPGQGLQFLFEYFSETQRNKGNFPGRFSGRQFSNSRSEMNVSTLELGDSALYLCASSLLGGSGVNVLTFGAGSRLTVL.

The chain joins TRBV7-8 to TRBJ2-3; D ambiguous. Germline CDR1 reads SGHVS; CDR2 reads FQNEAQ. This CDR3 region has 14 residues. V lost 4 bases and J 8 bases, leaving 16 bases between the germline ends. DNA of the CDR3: TGTGCCAGCAGCTCCTACCCCAGAATAGGTACGCAGTATTTT. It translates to CASSSYPRIGTQYF.

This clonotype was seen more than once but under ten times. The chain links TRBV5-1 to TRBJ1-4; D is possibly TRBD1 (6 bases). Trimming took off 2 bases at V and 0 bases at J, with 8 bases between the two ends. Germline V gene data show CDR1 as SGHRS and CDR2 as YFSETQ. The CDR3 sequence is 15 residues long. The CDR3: CASSFGQSTNEKLFF. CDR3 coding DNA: TGCGCCAGCAGCTTCGGACAGTCAACTAATGAAAAACTGTTTTTT.

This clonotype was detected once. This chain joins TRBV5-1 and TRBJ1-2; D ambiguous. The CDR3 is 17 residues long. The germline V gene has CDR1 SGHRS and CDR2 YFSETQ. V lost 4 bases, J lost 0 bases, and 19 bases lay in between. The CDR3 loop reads CASSATGSLGTNYGYTF. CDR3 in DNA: TGCGCCAGCAGCGCAACCGGTTCCCTAGGGACTAACTATGGCTACACCTTC.